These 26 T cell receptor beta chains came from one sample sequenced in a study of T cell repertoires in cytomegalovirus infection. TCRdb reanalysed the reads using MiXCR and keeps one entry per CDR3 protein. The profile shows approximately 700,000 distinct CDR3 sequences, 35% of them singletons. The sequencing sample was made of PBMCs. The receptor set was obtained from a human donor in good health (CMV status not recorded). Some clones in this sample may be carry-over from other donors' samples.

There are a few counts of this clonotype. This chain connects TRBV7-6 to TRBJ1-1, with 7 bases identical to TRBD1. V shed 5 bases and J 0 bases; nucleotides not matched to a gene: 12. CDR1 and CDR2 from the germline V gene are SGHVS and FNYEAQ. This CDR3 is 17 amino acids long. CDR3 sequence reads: CASSKTPAGGLNTEAFF. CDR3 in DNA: TGTGCCAGCAGCAAAACCCCCGCAGGGGGACTGAACACTGAAGCTTTCTTT.

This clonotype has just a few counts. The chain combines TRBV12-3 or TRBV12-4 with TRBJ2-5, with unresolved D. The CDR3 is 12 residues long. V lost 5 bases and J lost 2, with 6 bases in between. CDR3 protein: CASSPWQETQYF. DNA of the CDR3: TGTGCCAGCAGTCCCTGGCAAGAGACCCAGTACTTC.

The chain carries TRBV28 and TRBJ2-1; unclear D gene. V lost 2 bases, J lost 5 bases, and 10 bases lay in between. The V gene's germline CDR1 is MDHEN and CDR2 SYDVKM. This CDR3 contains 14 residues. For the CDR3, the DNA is TGTGCCAGCAGTTTAGCGGTAACACACAATGAGCAGTTCTTC. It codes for CASSLAVTHNEQFF.

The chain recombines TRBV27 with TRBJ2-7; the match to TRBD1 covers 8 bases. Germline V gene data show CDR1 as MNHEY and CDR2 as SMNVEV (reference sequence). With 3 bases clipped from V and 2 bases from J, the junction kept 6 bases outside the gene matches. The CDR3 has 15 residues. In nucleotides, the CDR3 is TGTGCCAGCAGTTTCCCGAGGACAGGGACCTACGAGCAGTACTTC. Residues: CASSFPRTGTYEQYF.

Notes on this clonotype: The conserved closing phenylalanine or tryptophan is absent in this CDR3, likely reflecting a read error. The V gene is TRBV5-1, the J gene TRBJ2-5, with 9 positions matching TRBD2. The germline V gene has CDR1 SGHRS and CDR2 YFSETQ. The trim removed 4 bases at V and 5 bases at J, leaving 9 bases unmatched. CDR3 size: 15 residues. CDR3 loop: CASSPRGGEGETQYL. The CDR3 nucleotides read TGCGCCAGCAGCCCGCGGGGGGGAGAAGGCGAGACCCAGTACTTA.

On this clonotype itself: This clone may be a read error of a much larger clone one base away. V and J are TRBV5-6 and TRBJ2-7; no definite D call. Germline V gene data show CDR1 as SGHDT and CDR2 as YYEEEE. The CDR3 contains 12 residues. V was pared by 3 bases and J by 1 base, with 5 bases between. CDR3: CASSSHSYEQYF. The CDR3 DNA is TGTGCCAGCAGCTCCCATTCCTACGAGCAGTACTTC.

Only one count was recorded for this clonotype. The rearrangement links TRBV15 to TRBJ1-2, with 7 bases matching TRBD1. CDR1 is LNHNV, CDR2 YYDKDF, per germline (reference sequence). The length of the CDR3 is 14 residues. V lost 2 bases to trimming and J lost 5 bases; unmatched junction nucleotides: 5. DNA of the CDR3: TGTGCCACCAGCAGAAAGTCAGGGGGATATGGCTACACCTTC. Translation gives CATSRKSGGYGYTF.

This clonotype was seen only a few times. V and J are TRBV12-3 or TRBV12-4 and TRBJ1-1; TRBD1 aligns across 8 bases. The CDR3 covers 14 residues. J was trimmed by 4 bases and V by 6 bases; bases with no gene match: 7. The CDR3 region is CASRSQGAGTEAFF. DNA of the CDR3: TGTGCCAGCAGGTCTCAGGGGGCTGGCACTGAAGCTTTCTTT.

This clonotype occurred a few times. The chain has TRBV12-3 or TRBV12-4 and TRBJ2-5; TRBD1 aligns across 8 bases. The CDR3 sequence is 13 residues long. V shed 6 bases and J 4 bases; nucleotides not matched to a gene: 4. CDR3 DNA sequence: TGTGCCAGCAGGAAGACAGGGGTAGAGACCCAGTACTTC. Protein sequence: CASRKTGVETQYF.

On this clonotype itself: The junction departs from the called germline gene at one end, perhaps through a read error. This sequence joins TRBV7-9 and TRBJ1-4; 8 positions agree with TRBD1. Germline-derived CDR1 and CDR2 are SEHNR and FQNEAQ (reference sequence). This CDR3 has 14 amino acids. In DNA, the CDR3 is TGTGCCAGCAGCCGGGACAGGATAAAGGAAAAACGGTTTTTT. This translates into CASSRDRIKEKRFF.

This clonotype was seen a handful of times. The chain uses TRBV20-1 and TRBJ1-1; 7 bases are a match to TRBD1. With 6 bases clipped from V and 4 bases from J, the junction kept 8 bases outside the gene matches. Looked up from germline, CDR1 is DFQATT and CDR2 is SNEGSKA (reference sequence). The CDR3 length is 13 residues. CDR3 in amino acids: CSAIPTGRTEAFF. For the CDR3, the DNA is TGCAGTGCCATCCCGACAGGGCGCACTGAAGCTTTCTTT.

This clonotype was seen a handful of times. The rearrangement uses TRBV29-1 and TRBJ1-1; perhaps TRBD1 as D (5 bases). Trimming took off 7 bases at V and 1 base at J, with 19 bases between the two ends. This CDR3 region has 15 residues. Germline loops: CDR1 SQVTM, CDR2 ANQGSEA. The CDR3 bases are TGCAGCGCCAAGACGAGGGAAGGGACGAACACTGAAGCTTTCTTT. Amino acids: CSAKTREGTNTEAFF.

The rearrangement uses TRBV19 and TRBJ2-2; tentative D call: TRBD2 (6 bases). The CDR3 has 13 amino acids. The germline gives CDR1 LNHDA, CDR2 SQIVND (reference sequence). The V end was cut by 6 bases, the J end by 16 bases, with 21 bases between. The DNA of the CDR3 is TGTGCCAGTAGCAACACCGGGACTTCCAATCCGTTTTTT. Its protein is CASSNTGTSNPFF.

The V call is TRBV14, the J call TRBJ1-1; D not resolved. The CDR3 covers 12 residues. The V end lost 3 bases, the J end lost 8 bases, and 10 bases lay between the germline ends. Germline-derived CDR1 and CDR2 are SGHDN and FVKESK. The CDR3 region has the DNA TGTGCCAGCAGCCATCATCACATAGAAGCTTTCTTT. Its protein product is CASSHHHIEAFF.

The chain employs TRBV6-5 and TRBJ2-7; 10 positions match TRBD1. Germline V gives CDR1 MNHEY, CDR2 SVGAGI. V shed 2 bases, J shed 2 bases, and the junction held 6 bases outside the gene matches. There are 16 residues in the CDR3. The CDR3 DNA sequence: TGTGCCAGCAGTTACACAGGGACAGGGGCTACCTACGAGCAGTACTTC. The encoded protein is CASSYTGTGATYEQYF.

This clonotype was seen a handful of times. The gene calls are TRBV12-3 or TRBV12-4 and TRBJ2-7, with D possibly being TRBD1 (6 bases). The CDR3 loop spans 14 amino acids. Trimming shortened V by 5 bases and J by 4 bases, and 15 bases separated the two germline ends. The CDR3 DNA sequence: TGTGCCAGCAGTCTCACTTCCGACAGGTACGAGCAGTACTTC. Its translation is CASSLTSDRYEQYF.

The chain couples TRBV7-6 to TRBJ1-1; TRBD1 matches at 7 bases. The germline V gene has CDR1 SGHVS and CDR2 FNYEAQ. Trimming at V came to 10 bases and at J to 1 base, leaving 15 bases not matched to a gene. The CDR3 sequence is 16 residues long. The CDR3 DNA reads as TGTGCCACCCTTAGGACTGACAGGGTAGGGAACACTGAAGCTTTCTTT. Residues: CATLRTDRVGNTEAFF.

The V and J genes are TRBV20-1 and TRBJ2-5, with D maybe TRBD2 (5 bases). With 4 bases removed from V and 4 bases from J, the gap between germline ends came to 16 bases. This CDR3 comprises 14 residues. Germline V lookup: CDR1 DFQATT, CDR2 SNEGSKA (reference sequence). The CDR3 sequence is CSAIDGRGGETQYF. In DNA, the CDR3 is TGCAGTGCTATAGATGGACGGGGTGGAGAGACCCAGTACTTC.

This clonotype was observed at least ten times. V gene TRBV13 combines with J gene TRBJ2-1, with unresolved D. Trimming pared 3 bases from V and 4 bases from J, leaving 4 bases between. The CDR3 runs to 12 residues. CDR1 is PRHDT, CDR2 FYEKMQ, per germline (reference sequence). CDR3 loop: CASSLRYNEQFF. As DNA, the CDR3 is TGTGCCAGCAGCTTGAGGTACAATGAGCAGTTCTTC.

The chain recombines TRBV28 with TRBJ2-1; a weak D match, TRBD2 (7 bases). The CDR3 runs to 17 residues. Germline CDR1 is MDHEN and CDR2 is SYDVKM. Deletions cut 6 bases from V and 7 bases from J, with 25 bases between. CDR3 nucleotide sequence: TGTGCCAGCAGCCCACTCGAAGGGGGAGGGGATCAGAATGAGCAGTTCTTC. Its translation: CASSPLEGGGDQNEQFF. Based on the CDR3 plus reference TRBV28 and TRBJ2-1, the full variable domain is DVKVTQSSRYLVKRTGEKVFLECVQDMDHENMFWYRQDPGLGLRLIYFSYDVKMKEKGDIPEGYSVSREKKERFSLILESASTNQTSMYLCASSPLEGGGDQNEQFFGPGTRLTVL.

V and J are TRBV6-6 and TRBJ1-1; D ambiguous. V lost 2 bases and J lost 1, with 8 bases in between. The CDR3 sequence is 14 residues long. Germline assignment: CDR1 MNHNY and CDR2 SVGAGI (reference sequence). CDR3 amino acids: CASSYLSPNTEAFF. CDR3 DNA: TGTGCCAGCAGTTACCTGTCCCCGAACACTGAAGCTTTCTTT.

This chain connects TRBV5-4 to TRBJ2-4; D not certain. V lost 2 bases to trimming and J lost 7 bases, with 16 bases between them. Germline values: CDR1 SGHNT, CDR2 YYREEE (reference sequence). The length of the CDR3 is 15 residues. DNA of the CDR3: TGTGCCAGCAGCTTTTCGGAAACCCTCGTGAACATTCAGTACTTC. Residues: CASSFSETLVNIQYF. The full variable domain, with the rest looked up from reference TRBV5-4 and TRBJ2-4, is ETGVTQSPTHLIKTRGQQVTLRCSSQSGHNTVSWYQQALGQGPQFIFQYYREEENGRGNFPPRFSGLQFPNYSSELNVNALELDDSALYLCASSFSETLVNIQYFGAGTRLSVL.

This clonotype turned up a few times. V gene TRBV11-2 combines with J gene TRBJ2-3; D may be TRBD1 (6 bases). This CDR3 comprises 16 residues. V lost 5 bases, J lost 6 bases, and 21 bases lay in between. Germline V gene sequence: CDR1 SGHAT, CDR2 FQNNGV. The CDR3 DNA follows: TGTGCCAGCAGCAACGGACAGTCGTTTTTCGTGGATACGCAGTATTTT. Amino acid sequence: CASSNGQSFFVDTQYF.

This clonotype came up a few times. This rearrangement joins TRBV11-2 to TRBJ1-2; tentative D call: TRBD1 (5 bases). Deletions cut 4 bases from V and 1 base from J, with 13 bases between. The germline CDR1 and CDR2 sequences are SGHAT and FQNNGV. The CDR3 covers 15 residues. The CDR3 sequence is CASSSRTTVNYGYTF. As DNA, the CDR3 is TGTGCCAGCAGCTCTCGGACGACAGTTAACTATGGCTACACCTTC.

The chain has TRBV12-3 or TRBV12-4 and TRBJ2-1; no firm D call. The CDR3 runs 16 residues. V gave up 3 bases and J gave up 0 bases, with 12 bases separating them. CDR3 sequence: CASSFLARSSYNEQFF. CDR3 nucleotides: TGTGCCAGCAGTTTTTTGGCGAGGAGCTCCTACAATGAGCAGTTCTTC.

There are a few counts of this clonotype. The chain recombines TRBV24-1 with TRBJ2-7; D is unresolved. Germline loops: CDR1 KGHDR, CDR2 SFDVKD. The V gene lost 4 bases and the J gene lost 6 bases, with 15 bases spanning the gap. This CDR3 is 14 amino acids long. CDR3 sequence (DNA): TGTGCCACCAGTGACGGACGCAGAGGTCTCGAGCAGTACTTC. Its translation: CATSDGRRGLEQYF.